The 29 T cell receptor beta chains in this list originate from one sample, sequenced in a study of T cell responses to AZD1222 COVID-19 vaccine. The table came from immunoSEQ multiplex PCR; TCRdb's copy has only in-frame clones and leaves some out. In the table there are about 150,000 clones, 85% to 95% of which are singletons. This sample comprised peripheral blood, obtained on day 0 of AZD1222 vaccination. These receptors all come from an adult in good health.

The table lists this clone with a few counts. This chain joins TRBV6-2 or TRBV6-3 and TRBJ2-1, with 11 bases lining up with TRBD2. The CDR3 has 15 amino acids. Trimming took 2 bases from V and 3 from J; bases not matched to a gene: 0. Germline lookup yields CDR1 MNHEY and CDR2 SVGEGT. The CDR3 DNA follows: TGTGCCAGCAGTTACGGGACTAGCGGCTACAATGAGCAGTTCTTC. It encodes CASSYGTSGYNEQFF.

CDR3 DNA sequence: TGCGCCAGCAGCGAGGGACAGGCGAGCACCGGGGAGCTGTTTTTT. It translates to CASSEGQASTGELFF. The V gene is TRBV5-1, the J gene TRBJ2-2; 8 bases agree with TRBD1. The ends lost 4 bases at V and 4 bases at J; junction bases unmatched: 6. The CDR3 is 15 residues long. Germline CDR1 and CDR2: SGHRS and YFSETQ. Looking up the rest from reference TRBV5-1 and TRBJ2-2 gives the full variable domain: KAGVTQTPRYLIKTRGQQVTLSCSPISGHRSVSWYQQTPGQGLQFLFEYFSETQRNKGNFPGRFSGRQFSNSRSEMNVSTLELGDSALYLCASSEGQASTGELFFGEGSRLTVL.

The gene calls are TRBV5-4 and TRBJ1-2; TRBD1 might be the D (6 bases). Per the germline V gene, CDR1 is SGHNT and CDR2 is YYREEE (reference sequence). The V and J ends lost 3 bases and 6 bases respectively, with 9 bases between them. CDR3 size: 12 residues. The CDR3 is CASSSQGNGYTF. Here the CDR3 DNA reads TGTGCCAGCAGCTCCCAGGGGAATGGCTACACCTTC.

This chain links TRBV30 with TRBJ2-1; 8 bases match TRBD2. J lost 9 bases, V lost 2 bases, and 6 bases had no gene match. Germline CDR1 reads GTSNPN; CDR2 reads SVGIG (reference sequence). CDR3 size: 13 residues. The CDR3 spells CAWSRRGAVEQFF. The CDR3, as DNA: TGTGCCTGGAGTCGGCGGGGGGCCGTTGAGCAGTTCTTC.

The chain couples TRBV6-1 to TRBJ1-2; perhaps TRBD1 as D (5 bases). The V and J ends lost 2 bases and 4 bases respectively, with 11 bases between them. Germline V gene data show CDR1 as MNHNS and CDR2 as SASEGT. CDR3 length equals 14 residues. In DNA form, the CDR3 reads TGTGCCAGCAGTGAATATGGGGGTGGCTATGGCTACACCTTC. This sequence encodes CASSEYGGGYGYTF.

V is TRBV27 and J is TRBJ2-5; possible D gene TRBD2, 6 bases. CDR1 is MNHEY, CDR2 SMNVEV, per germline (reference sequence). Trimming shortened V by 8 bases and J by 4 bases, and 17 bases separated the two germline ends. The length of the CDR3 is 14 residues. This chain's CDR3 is CASGLSLGGETQYF. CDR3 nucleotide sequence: TGTGCCAGCGGGCTATCCTTGGGGGGAGAGACCCAGTACTTC.

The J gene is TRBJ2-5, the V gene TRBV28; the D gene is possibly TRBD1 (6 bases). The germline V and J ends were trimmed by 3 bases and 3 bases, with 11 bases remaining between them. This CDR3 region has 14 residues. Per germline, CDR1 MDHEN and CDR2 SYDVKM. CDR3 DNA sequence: TGTGCCAGCAGTTTGGGGTACAGGGAAGAGACCCAGTACTTC. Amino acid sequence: CASSLGYREETQYF.

CDR3 bases: TGTGCCAGCAGCTATTCGATGGGGCCAGGCACTGAAGCTTTCTTT. It codes for CASSYSMGPGTEAFF. The rearrangement joins TRBV11-2 to TRBJ1-1, with TRBD1 as a possible D gene (5 bases). CDR1 and CDR2 from the germline V gene are SGHAT and FQNNGV. The CDR3 runs to 15 residues. V dropped 4 bases and J dropped 4 bases, with 16 bases sitting between them. The full variable domain, its missing parts supplied by reference TRBV11-2 and TRBJ1-1, is EAGVAQSPRYKIIEKRQSVAFWCNPISGHATLYWYQQILGQGPKLLIQFQNNGVVDDSQLPKDRFSAERLKGVDSTLKIQPAKLEDSAVYLCASSYSMGPGTEAFFGQGTRLTVV.

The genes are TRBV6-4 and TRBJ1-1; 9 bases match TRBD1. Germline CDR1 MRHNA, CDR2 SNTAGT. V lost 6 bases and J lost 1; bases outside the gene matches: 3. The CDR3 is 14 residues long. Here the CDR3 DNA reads TGTGCCAGCAGACGGACAGGGGCGAACACTGAAGCTTTCTTT. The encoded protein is CASRRTGANTEAFF.

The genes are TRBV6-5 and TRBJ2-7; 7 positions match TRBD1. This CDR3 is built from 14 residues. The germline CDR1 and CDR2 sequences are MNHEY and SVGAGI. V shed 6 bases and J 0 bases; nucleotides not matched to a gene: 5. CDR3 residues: CASRRGQSSYEQYF. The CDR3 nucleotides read TGTGCCAGCAGACGGGGACAGAGCTCCTACGAGCAGTACTTC.

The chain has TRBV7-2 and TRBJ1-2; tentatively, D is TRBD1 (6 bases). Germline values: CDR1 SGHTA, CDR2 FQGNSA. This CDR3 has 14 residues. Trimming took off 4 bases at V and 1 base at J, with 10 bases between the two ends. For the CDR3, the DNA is TGTGCCAGCAGCTCTCAGGGGAATAACTATGGCTACACCTTC. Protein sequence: CASSSQGNNYGYTF.

The CDR3 here is CASSPTGENTEAFF. The CDR3, as DNA: TGTGCCAGCAGCCCGACAGGTGAGAACACTGAAGCTTTCTTT. The V gene is TRBV6-5, the J gene TRBJ1-1; D possibly corresponds to TRBD1 (6 bases). Trimming removed 6 bases from V and 1 base from J, with 12 bases in between. Germline CDR1 and CDR2: MNHEY and SVGAGI. The length of the CDR3 is 14 residues.

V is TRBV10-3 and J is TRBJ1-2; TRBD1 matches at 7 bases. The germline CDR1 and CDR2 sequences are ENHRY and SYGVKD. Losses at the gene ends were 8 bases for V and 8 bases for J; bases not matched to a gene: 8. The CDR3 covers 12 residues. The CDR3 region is CAILRQGGGYTF. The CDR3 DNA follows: TGTGCCATCTTGAGACAGGGTGGGGGCTACACCTTC.

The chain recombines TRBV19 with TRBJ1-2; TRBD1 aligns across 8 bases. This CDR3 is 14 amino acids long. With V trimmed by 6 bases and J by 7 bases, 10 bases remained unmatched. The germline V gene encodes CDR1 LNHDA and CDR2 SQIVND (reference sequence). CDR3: CASRPGGAYSGYTF. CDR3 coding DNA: TGTGCCAGTAGGCCAGGGGGCGCGTACTCTGGCTACACCTTC.

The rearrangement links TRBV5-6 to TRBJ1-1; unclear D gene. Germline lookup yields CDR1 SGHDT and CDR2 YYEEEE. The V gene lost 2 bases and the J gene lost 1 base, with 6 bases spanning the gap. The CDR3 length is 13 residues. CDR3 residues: CASSFGGNTEAFF. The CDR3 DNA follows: TGTGCCAGCAGCTTTGGAGGGAACACTGAAGCTTTCTTT. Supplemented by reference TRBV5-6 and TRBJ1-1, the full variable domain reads DAGVTQSPTHLIKTRGQQVTLRCSPKSGHDTVSWYQQALGQGPQFIFQYYEEEERQRGNFPDRFSGHQFPNYSSELNVNALLLGDSALYLCASSFGGNTEAFFGQGTRLTVV.

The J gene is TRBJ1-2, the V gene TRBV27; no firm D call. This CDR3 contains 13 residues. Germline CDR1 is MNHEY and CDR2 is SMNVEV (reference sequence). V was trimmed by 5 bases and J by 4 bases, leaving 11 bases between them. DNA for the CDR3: TGTGCCAGCAGTAGCGGGGAGGGCTATGGCTACACCTTC. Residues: CASSSGEGYGYTF.

This CDR3 reads CSVALGLGQGGTGELFF. The CDR3 bases are TGCAGCGTTGCCCTCGGATTAGGGCAGGGGGGAACCGGGGAGCTGTTTTTT. The J gene is TRBJ2-2, the V gene TRBV29-1; possibly TRBD1 for D (7 bases). The CDR3 runs 17 residues. The V end was cut by 4 bases, the J end by 5 bases, with 23 bases between. Germline V gene data show CDR1 as SQVTM and CDR2 as ANQGSEA.

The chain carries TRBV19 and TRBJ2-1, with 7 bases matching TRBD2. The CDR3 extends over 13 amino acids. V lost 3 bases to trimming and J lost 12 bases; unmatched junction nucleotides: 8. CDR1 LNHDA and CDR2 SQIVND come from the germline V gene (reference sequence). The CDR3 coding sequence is TGTGCCAGTAGTATTGGCGGGAGAGTGGTGCAGTTCTTC. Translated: CASSIGGRVVQFF.

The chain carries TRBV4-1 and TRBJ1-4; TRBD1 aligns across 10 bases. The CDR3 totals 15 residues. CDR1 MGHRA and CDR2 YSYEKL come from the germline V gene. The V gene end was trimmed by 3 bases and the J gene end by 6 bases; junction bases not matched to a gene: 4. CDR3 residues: CASSQGQGYYEKLFF. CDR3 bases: TGCGCCAGCAGCCAGGGACAGGGGTATTATGAAAAACTGTTTTTT.

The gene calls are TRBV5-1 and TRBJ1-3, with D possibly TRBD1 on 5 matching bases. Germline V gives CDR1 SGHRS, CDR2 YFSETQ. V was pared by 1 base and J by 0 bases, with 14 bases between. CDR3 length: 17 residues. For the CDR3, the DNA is TGCGCCAGCAGCTTGACGACAGCACTTAACTCTGGAAACACCATATATTTT. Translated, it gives CASSLTTALNSGNTIYF. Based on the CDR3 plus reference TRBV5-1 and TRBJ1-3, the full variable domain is KAGVTQTPRYLIKTRGQQVTLSCSPISGHRSVSWYQQTPGQGLQFLFEYFSETQRNKGNFPGRFSGRQFSNSRSEMNVSTLELGDSALYLCASSLTTALNSGNTIYFGEGSWLTVV.

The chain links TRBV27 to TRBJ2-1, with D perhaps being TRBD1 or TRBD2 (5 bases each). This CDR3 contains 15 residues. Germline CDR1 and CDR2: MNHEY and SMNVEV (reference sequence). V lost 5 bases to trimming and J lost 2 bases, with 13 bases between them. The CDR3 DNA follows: TGTGCCAGCAGTCTGGGGCGGGCCGCCTACAATGAGCAGTTCTTC. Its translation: CASSLGRAAYNEQFF.

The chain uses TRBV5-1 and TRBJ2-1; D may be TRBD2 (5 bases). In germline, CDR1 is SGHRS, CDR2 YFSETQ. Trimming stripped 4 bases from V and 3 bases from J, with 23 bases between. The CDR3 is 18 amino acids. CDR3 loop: CASSPLPDEGFFYNEQFF. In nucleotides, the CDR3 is TGCGCCAGCAGCCCATTACCTGACGAGGGCTTTTTCTACAATGAGCAGTTCTTC.

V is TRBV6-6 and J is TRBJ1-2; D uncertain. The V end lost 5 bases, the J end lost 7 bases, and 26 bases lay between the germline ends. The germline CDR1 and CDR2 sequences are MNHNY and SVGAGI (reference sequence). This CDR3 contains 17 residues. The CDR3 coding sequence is TGTGCCAGCAGTCAGCCGGAGGGCAGTCCCCATCGGGGTGGCTACACCTTC. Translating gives CASSQPEGSPHRGGYTF.

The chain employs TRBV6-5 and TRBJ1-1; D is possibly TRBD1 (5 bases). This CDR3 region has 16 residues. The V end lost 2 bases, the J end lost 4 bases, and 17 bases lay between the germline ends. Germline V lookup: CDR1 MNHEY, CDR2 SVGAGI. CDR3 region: CASSYPRGSGGTEAFF. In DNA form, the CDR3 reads TGTGCCAGCAGTTACCCCCGGGGGAGTGGCGGCACTGAAGCTTTCTTT.

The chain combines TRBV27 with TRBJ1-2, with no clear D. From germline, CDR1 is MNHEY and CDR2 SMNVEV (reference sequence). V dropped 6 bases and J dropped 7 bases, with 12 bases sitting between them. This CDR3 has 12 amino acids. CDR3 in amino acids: CASRVLGGGYTF. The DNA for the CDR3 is TGTGCCAGCAGGGTGTTGGGAGGTGGCTACACCTTC.

The CDR3 region is CASSLDWGINSPLHF. The CDR3 bases are TGTGCCAGCAGCTTAGACTGGGGGATCAATTCACCCCTCCACTTT. The rearrangement joins TRBV7-2 to TRBJ1-6; TRBD1 is a possible D gene (5 bases). V shed 1 base and J shed 7 bases, with 11 bases lying between them. The CDR3 has 15 amino acids. Germline V gene data show CDR1 as SGHTA and CDR2 as FQGNSA. Looking up the rest from reference TRBV7-2 and TRBJ1-6 gives the full variable domain: GAGVSQSPSNKVTEKGKDVELRCDPISGHTALYWYRQSLGQGLEFLIYFQGNSAPDKSGLPSDRFSAERTGGSVSTLTIQRTQQEDSAVYLCASSLDWGINSPLHFGNGTRLTVT.

In DNA, the CDR3 is TGTGCCAGGGGGACTAGCGGGAGTCAAGATAGGTACGAGCAGTACTTC. Its protein product is CARGTSGSQDRYEQYF. The chain employs TRBV9 and TRBJ2-7; 14 bases line up with TRBD2. V lost 8 bases to trimming and J lost 4 bases; unmatched junction nucleotides: 11. The length of the CDR3 is 16 residues. CDR1 SGDLS and CDR2 YYNGEE come from the germline V gene.

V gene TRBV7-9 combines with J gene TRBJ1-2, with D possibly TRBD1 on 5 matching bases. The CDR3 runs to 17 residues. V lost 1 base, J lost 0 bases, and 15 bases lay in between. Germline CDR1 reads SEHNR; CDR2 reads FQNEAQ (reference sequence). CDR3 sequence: CASSLDRGFSANYGYTF. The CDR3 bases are TGTGCCAGCAGCTTAGACCGGGGGTTTTCAGCTAACTATGGCTACACCTTC.

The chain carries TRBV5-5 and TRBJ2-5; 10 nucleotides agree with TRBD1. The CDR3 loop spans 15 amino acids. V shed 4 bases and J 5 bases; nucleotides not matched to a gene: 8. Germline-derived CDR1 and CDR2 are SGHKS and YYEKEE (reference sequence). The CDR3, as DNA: TGTGCCAGCAGCCTCGGGACAGGGGACCGGGAGACCCAGTACTTC. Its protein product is CASSLGTGDRETQYF.